Shown below are 10 T cell receptor beta chains from a single sample sequenced in a study of cytomegalovirus exposure and HLA in healthy donors. Profiled with immunoSEQ multiplex PCR; TCRdb holds only in-frame clones, not every one. This sample has 150,000 or so clones, with roughly 89% found just once. Sequenced sample: PBMCs. The origin of the receptors is a woman aged 18-35 years in good health and CMV-seropositive.

V usage is TRBV10-3 and J usage is TRBJ2-1; the D gene is possibly TRBD1 (5 bases). The CDR3 covers 16 residues. Germline CDR1 reads ENHRY; CDR2 reads SYGVKD. Trimming removed 7 bases at V and 0 bases at J, with 16 bases between. The CDR3 region is CAINKQAWNSYNEQFF. The CDR3 DNA reads as TGTGCCATCAATAAACAGGCCTGGAACTCCTACAATGAGCAGTTCTTC.

The rearrangement joins TRBV6-5 to TRBJ2-7, with D possibly TRBD2 on 6 matching bases. Germline V lookup: CDR1 MNHEY, CDR2 SVGAGI. This CDR3 region has 13 residues. V was trimmed by 7 bases and J by 5 bases, leaving 15 bases between them. The CDR3 DNA reads TGTGCCAGCACGGGGTCGGGGGTCAACGAGCAGTACTTC. The encoded protein is CASTGSGVNEQYF.

The chain uses TRBV9 and TRBJ2-5; 7 bases line up with TRBD2. CDR3 length equals 16 residues. The germline gives CDR1 SGDLS, CDR2 YYNGEE. Trimming took 0 bases from V and 2 from J; bases not matched to a gene: 7. In DNA, the CDR3 is TGTGCCAGCAGCGTAGCGAGGACGGGGGGACAAGAGACCCAGTACTTC. This encodes CASSVARTGGQETQYF.

The CDR3 nucleotides are TGTGCCAGCAGCCCTCGGGGCGGGGCCTACGAGCAGTACTTC. Translating gives CASSPRGGAYEQYF. The chain couples TRBV6-6 to TRBJ2-7, with a tentative D call TRBD2 (6 bases). Trimming pared 6 bases from V and 2 bases from J, leaving 14 bases between. The CDR3 consists of 14 residues. Germline V gene sequence: CDR1 MNHNY, CDR2 SVGAGI (reference sequence).

The chain recombines TRBV25-1 with TRBJ2-3; D not resolved. V dropped 6 bases and J dropped 3 bases, with 16 bases sitting between them. Germline lookup yields CDR1 MGHDK and CDR2 SYGVNS. The length of the CDR3 is 15 residues. For the CDR3, the DNA is TGTGCCAGCAGAGAACACCGAAGAGGAACAGATACGCAGTATTTT. Translating it yields CASREHRRGTDTQYF. The whole variable domain, remainder taken from reference TRBV25-1 and TRBJ2-3, is EADIYQTPRYLVIGTGKKITLECSQTMGHDKMYWYQQDPGMELHLIHYSYGVNSTEKGDLSSESTVSRIRTEHFPLTLESARPSHTSQYLCASREHRRGTDTQYFGPGTRLTVL.

The V and J genes are TRBV30 and TRBJ1-5; D gene unclear. The CDR3 totals 13 residues. V dropped 3 bases and J dropped 7 bases, with 13 bases sitting between them. Germline values: CDR1 GTSNPN, CDR2 SVGIG (reference sequence). The CDR3 DNA follows: TGTGCCTGGAGCCGTACCGGAGGGCAGCCCCAGCATTTT. Protein: CAWSRTGGQPQHF.

The rearrangement uses TRBV5-1 and TRBJ2-1; 8 bases line up with TRBD2. In germline, CDR1 is SGHRS, CDR2 YFSETQ. The trim removed 3 bases at V and 2 bases at J, leaving 7 bases unmatched. This CDR3 is built from 16 residues. CDR3 sequence (DNA): TGCGCCAGCAGCTCCGGGGGGGCCCAGCCCTACAATGAGCAGTTCTTC. Its protein product is CASSSGGAQPYNEQFF.

V gene TRBV7-8 combines with J gene TRBJ2-7; tentative D call: TRBD2 (5 bases). This CDR3 spans 14 amino acids. Trimming pared 5 bases from V and 2 bases from J, leaving 13 bases between. Germline values: CDR1 SGHVS, CDR2 FQNEAQ. CDR3 sequence (DNA): TGTGCCAGCAGCCTCACACTAGGTCCCTACGAGCAGTACTTC. This codes for CASSLTLGPYEQYF.

Ten or more counts support this clone. This sequence joins TRBV19 and TRBJ2-7; 11 nucleotides align to TRBD1. Trimming cost V 6 bases and J 2 bases; bases outside gene matches: 0. This CDR3 is 13 amino acids long. CDR1 is LNHDA and CDR2 is SQIVND in the germline V gene (reference sequence). The CDR3, as DNA: TGTGCCAGTAGGGGACAGGGGGCCTACGAGCAGTACTTC. It yields the protein CASRGQGAYEQYF.

This chain uses TRBV5-4 with TRBJ2-3, with 15 bases lining up with TRBD2. Germline CDR1 reads SGHNT; CDR2 reads YYREEE (reference sequence). Trimming at V came to 3 bases and at J to 3 bases, leaving 2 bases not matched to a gene. The CDR3 has 16 residues. The CDR3 loop is CASSWGTSGGTDTQYF. The DNA of the CDR3 is TGTGCCAGCAGCTGGGGGACTAGCGGGGGGACAGATACGCAGTATTTT.